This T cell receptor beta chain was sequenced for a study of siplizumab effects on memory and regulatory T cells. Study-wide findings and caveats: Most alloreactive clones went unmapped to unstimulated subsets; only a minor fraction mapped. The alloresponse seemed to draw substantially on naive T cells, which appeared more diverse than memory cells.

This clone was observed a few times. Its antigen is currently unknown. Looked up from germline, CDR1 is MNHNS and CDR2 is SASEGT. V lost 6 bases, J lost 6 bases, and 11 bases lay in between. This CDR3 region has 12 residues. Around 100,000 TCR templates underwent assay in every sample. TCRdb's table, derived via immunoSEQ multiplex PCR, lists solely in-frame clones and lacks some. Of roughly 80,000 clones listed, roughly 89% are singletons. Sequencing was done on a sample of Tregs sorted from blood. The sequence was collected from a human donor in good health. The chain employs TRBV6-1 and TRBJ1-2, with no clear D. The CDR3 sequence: CASSAYIDGYTF. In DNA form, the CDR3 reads TGTGCCAGCAGCGCCTACATCGATGGCTACACCTTC.